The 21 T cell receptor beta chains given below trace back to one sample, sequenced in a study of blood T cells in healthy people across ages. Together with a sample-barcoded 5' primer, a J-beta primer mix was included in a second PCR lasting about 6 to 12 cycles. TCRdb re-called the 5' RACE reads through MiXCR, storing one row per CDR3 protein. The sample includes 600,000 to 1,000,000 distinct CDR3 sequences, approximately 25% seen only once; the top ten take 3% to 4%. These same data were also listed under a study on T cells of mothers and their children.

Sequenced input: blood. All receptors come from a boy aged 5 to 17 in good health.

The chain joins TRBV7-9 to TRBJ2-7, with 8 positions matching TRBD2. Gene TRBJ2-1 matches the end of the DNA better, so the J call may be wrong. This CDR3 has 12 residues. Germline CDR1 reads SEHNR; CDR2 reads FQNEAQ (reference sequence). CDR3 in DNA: TGTGCCAGCAGTCTCAGCGGGAGTCGCCAGTTCTTC. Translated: CASSLSGSRQFF.

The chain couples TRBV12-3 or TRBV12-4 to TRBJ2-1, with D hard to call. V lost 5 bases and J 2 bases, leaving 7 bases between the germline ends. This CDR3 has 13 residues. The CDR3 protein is CASSTDPYNEQFF. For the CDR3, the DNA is TGTGCCAGCAGTACTGACCCCTACAATGAGCAGTTCTTC.

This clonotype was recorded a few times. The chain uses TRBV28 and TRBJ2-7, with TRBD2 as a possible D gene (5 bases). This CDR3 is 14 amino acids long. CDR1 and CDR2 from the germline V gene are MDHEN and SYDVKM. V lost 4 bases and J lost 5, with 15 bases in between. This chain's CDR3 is CASSSRGVVHEQYF. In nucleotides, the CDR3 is TGTGCCAGCAGTTCCCGGGGAGTAGTCCACGAGCAGTACTTC.

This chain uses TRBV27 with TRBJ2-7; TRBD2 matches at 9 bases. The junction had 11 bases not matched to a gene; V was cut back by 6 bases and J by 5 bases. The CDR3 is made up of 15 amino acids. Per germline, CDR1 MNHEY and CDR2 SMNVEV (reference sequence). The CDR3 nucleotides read TGTGCCAGCAGGCGGGAGCGGGGGGTCCCCAACGAGCAGTACTTC. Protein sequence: CASRRERGVPNEQYF.

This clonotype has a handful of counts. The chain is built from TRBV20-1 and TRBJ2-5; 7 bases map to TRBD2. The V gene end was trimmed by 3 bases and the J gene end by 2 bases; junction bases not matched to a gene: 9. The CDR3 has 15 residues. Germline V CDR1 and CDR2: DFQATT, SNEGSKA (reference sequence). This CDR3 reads CSASGSGDYQETQYF. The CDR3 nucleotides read TGCAGTGCTAGTGGAAGCGGGGACTATCAAGAGACCCAGTACTTC.

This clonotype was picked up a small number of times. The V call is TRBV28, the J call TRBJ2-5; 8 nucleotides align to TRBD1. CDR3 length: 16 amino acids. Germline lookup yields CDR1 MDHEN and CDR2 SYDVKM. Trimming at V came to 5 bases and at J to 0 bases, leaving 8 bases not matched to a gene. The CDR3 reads CASSPGTGSYQETQYF. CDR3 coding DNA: TGTGCCAGCAGTCCCGGGACAGGATCGTACCAAGAGACCCAGTACTTC.

The CDR3 spells CAISESPGVNTEAFF. The CDR3 nucleotides are TGTGCCATCAGTGAGTCGCCAGGGGTGAACACTGAAGCTTTCTTT. The chain links TRBV10-3 to TRBJ1-1; the D gene is possibly TRBD1 (6 bases). The V gene's germline CDR1 is ENHRY and CDR2 SYGVKD. The CDR3 is 15 amino acids. The V end was cut by 0 bases, the J end by 0 bases, with 8 bases between.

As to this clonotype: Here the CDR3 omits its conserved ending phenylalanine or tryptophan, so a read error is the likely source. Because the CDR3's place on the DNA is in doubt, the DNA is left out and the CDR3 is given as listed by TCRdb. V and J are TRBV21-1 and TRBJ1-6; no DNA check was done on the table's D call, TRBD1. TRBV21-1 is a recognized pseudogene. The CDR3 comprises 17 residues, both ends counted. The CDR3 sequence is CASSPYRRGDYNSPLHL.

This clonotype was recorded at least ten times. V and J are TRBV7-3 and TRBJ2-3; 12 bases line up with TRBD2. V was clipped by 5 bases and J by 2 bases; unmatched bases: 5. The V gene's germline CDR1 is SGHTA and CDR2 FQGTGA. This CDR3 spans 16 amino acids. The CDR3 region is CASSHRTSGDTDTQYF. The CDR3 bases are TGTGCCAGCAGCCACCGGACTAGCGGGGACACAGATACGCAGTATTTT.

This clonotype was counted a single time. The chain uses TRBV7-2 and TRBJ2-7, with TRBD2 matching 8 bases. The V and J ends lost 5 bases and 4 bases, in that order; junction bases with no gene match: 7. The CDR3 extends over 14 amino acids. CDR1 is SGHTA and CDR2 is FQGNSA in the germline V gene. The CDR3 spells CASSADSGGYEQYF. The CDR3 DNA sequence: TGTGCCAGCAGCGCGGATTCGGGGGGGTACGAGCAGTACTTC. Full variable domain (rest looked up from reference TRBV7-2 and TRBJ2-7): GAGVSQSPSNKVTEKGKDVELRCDPISGHTALYWYRQSLGQGLEFLIYFQGNSAPDKSGLPSDRFSAERTGGSVSTLTIQRTQQEDSAVYLCASSADSGGYEQYFGPGTRLTVT.

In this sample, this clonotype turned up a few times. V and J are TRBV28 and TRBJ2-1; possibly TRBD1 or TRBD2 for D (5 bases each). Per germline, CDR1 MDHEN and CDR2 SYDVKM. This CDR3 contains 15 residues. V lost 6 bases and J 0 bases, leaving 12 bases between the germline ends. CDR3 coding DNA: TGTGCCAGCAGGGGGGACCGTAGCTCCTACAATGAGCAGTTCTTC. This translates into CASRGDRSSYNEQFF.

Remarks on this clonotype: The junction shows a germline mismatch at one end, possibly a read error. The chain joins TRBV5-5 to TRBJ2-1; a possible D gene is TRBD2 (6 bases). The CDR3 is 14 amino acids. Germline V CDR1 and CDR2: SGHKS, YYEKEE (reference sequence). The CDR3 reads CASSFFLASNEQFF. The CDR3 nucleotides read TGCGCCAGCAGCTTCTTCCTAGCGTCCAATGAGCAGTTCTTC.

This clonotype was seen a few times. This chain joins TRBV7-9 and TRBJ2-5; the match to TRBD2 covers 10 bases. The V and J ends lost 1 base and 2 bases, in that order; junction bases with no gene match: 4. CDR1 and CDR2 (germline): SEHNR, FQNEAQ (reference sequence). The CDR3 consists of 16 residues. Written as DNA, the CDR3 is TGTGCCAGCAGCTTAGGAGGTAGCGGGAGGCAAGAGACCCAGTACTTC. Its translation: CASSLGGSGRQETQYF.

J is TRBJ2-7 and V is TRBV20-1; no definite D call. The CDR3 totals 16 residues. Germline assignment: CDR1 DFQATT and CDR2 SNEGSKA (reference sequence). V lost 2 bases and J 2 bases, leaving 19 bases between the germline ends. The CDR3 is CSARTNRASLPYEQYF. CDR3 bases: TGCAGTGCTAGAACAAACCGGGCTAGTCTCCCCTACGAGCAGTACTTC.

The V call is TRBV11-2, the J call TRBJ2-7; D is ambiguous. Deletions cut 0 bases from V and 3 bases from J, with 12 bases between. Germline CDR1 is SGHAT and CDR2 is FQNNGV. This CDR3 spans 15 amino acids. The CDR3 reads CASSLEASVFYEQYF. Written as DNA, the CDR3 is TGTGCCAGCAGCTTAGAGGCGTCAGTTTTCTACGAGCAGTACTTC.

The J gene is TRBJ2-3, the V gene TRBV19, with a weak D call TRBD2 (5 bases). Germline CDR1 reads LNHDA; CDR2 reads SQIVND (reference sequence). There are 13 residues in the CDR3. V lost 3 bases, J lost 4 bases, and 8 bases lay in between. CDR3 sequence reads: CASSIRGSDTQYF. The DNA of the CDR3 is TGTGCCAGTAGTATTAGAGGGTCAGATACGCAGTATTTT.

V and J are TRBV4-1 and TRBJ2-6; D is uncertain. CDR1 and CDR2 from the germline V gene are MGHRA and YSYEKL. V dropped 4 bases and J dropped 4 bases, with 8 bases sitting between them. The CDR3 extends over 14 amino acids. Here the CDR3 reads CASSPLVGANVLTF. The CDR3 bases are TGCGCCAGCAGCCCCCTAGTCGGGGCCAACGTCCTGACTTTC.

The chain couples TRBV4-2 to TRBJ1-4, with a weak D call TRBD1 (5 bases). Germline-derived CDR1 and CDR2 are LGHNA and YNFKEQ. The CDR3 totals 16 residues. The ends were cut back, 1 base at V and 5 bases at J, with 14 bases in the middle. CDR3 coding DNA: TGTGCCAGCAGCCAAGCGCCCCTGGGACCGAATGAAAAACTGTTTTTT. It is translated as CASSQAPLGPNEKLFF.

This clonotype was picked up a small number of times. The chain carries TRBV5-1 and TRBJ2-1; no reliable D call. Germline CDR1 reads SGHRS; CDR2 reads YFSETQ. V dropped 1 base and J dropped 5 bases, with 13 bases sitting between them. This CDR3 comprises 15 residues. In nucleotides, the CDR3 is TGCGCCAGCAGCTTGAGCGACCGGCGACACAATGAGCAGTTCTTC. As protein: CASSLSDRRHNEQFF.

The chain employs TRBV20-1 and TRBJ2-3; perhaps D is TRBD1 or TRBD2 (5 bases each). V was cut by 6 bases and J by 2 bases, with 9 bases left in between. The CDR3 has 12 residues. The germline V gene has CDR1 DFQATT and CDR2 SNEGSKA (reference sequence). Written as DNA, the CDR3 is TGCAGTGCGAGGGGATCCACAGATACGCAGTATTTT. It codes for CSARGSTDTQYF.

The CDR3 coding sequence is TGTGCCAGCAGCCAAGACCGGGTTAATGAAAAACTGTTTTTT. Its protein is CASSQDRVNEKLFF. J is TRBJ1-4 and V is TRBV4-2; no reliable D call. Trimming cost V 0 bases and J 4 bases, with 6 bases left between them. Germline CDR1 and CDR2: LGHNA and YNFKEQ. This CDR3 is 14 amino acids long.